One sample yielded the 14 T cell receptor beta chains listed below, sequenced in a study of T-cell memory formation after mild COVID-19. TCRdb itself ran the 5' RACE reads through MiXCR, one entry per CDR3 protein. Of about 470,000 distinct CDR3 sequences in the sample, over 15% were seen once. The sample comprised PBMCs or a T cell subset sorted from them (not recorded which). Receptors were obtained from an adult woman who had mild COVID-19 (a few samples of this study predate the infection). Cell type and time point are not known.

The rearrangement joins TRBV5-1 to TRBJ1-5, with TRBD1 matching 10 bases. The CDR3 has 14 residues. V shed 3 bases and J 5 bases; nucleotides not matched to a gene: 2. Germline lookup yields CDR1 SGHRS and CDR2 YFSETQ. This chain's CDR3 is CASSWTGGDQPQHF. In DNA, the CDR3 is TGCGCCAGCAGCTGGACAGGGGGTGATCAGCCCCAGCATTTT.

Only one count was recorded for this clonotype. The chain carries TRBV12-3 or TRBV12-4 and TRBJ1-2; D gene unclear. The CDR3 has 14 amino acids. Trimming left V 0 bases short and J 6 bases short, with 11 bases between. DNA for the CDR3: TGTGCCAGCAGTTTAGCCGTTTTTGGGGATGGCTACACCTTC. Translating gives CASSLAVFGDGYTF.

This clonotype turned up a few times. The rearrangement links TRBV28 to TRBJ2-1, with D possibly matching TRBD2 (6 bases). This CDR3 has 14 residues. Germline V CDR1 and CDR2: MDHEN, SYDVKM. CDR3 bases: TGTGCATCGGGAGTCTCCTACTCCTACAATGAGCAGTTCTTC. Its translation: CASGVSYSYNEQFF.

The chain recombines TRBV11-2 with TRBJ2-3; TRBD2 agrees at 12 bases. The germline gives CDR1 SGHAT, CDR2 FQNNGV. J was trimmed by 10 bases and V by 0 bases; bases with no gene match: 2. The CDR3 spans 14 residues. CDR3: CASSLELAGGSQYF. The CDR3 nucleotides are TGTGCCAGCAGCTTAGAACTAGCGGGAGGTTCGCAGTATTTT.

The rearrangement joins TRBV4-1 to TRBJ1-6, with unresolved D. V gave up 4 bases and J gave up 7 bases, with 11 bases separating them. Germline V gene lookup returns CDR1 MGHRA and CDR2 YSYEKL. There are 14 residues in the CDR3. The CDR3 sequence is CASSPGYRNSPLHF. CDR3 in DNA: TGCGCCAGCAGCCCGGGTTATAGGAATTCACCCCTCCACTTT.

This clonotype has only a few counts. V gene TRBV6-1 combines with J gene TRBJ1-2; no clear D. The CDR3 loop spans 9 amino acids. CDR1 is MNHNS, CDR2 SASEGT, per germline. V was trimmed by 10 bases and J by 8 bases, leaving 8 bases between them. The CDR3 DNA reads TGTGCCACCAGGTCGGGCTACACCTTC. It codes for CATRSGYTF.

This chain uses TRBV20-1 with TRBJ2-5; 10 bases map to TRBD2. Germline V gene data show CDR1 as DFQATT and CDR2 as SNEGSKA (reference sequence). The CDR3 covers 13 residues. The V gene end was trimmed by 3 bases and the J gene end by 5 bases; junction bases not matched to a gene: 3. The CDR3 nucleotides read TGCAGTGCTAGCCTAGCGGGGGCGGAGACCCAGTACTTC. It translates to CSASLAGAETQYF.

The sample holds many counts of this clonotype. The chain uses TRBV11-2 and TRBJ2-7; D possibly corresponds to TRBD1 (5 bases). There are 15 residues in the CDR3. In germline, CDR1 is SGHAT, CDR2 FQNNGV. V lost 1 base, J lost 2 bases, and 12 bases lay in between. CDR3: CASSLGQGGPYEQYF. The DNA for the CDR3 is TGTGCCAGCAGCTTAGGCCAGGGCGGTCCCTACGAGCAGTACTTC.

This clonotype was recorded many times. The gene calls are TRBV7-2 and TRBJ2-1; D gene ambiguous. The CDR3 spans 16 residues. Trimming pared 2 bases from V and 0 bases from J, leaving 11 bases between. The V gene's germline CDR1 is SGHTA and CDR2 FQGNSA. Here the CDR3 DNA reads TGTGCCAGCAGCTTAACGGGTTCGAGCTCCTACAATGAGCAGTTCTTC. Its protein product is CASSLTGSSSYNEQFF.

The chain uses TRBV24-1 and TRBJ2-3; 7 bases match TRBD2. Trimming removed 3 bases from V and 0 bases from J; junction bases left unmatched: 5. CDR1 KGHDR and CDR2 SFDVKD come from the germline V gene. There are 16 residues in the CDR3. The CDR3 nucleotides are TGTGCCACCAGTGATCCTAGCGGAACTAGCACAGATACGCAGTATTTT. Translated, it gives CATSDPSGTSTDTQYF.

The DNA of the CDR3 is TGTGCCAGCAGCGCATCAAAGATCACCACAGATACGCAGTATTTT. Protein: CASSASKITTDTQYF. The J gene is TRBJ2-3, the V gene TRBV9, with D uncertain. This CDR3 has 15 residues. Between the trimmed V and J ends, which lost 3 bases and 2 bases, there was a span of 13 bases. Germline-derived CDR1 and CDR2 are SGDLS and YYNGEE. Drawing the rest from reference TRBV9 and TRBJ2-3, the complete variable domain is DSGVTQTPKHLITATGQRVTLRCSPRSGDLSVYWYQQSLDQGLQFLIQYYNGEERAKGNILERFSAQQFPDLHSELNLSSLELGDSALYFCASSASKITTDTQYFGPGTRLTVL.

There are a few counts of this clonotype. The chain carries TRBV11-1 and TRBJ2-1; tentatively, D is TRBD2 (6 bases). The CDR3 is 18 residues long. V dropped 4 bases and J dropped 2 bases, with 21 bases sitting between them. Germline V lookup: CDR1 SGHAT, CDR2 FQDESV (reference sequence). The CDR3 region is CASSSTPIRDFAYNEQFF. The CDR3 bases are TGTGCCAGCAGCTCAACCCCTATCCGGGACTTCGCCTACAATGAGCAGTTCTTC.

DNA for the CDR3: TGTGCCAGCAGGCCCCTAGGCGACAGGGGAAACTATGGCTACACCTTC. Translating gives CASRPLGDRGNYGYTF. The V gene is TRBV2, the J gene TRBJ1-2; 8 nucleotides line up with TRBD1. The CDR3 has 16 residues. Germline V gene sequence: CDR1 SNHLY, CDR2 FYNNEI. V lost 6 bases to trimming and J lost 2 bases; unmatched junction nucleotides: 11.

The CDR3 is CASTRTQGSGNTIYF. Written as DNA, the CDR3 is TGTGCCAGCACCCGGACGCAGGGAAGTGGAAACACCATATATTTT. The V and J genes are TRBV12-3 or TRBV12-4 and TRBJ1-3, with D tentatively TRBD1 (5 bases). The CDR3 spans 15 residues. V lost 7 bases, J lost 3 bases, and 16 bases lay in between.